This T cell receptor (beta chain) was obtained from a study of shared clonotypes between healthy human individuals. Into CD45RA+ naive and CD45RA-negative memory subsets, the CD4+ cells were split. J was trimmed by 6 bases and V by 2 bases; bases with no gene match: 7. This CDR3 is built from 14 residues. The germline gives CDR1 MNHEY, CDR2 SMNVEV (reference sequence). Assay used: immunoSEQ multiplex PCR; TCRdb lists only in-frame clones, some missing. The sample records about 2.3 million clones, about nine tenths being singletons. The chain joins TRBV27 to TRBJ2-7; 7 bases match TRBD1. The sequence came from a man between 18 and 35 years old in good health. Some clones in this sample may be carry-over from other donors' samples. Source material: naive CD4+ T cells from PBMCs. The subset was: CD45RA+ positively selected. The CDR3 bases are TGTGCCAGCAGTTTAAGACAGGGTTCATCCGAGCAGTACTTC. Its translation is CASSLRQGSSEQYF.